The clone carrying this TCR beta chain was counted ten times or more. The antigen is not known. Germline is not matched at one junction end, which may reflect a read error. These data belong to a study of breast tumors, draining lymph nodes, adjacent tissues. Overall study results and limits: The lymph node origin of tumor T cells was framed as consistent with a hypothesis, not demonstrated. Data fit most tumor T cells coming from lymph node, expanding in tumor. Compared with lymph nodes, tumors were less diverse; compared with nontumor tissue, more.

There are 17 residues in the CDR3. CDR1 and CDR2 (germline): SGHVS, FQNEAQ. Via MiXCR, TCRdb re-called the multiplex PCR reads, giving one row per CDR3 protein. Among 20,000 to 25,000 distinct CDR3 sequences listed, 50% were seen once. The chain is built from TRBV7-8 and TRBJ1-3; D remains unclear. The receptor was derived from a female donor with breast cancer. Some clones in this sample may be carry-over from other donors' samples. The sequencing sample was made of breast tumor tissue. CDR3 coding DNA: TGTGCCAGCAGCTTAGGAGCCACACGTGCTCTCGGAAACCCCATATATTTT. It specifies CASSLGATRALGNPIYF.